This T cell receptor (beta chain) was sequenced for a study of a mutant IDH1 vaccine in newly diagnosed glioma. For the study at large: Patients got radiotherapy, temozolomide, or both beforehand, and most got both. Study-wide points: Shifts in the top peripheral T cell clonotypes seemed unrelated to pseudoprogression.

Stated time point: baseline, week 1 (first vaccination visit). The treatment here: pre-vaccination baseline after standard-of-care therapy. J was trimmed by 12 bases and V by 4 bases; bases with no gene match: 5. Germline loops: CDR1 SQVTM, CDR2 ANQGSEA. The length of the CDR3 is 13 residues. Sequencing used immunoSEQ multiplex PCR; TCRdb keeps in-frame clones, though not all of them. This sample has 12,000 to 15,000 clones, with around 89% found just once. Concerning this clone: Its antigen is unidentified.

The rearrangement uses TRBV29-1 and TRBJ2-1, with 14 positions matching TRBD2. The TCR originated in a woman aged 40 to 50 with glioma. Some clones in this sample may be carry-over from other donors' samples. Material: PBMCs, obtained from a glioma patient treated with radiotherapy, temozolomide or both. The CDR3 protein is CSVVGTSGSRQFF. CDR3 DNA: TGCAGCGTTGTGGGGACTAGCGGGAGCCGGCAGTTCTTC.